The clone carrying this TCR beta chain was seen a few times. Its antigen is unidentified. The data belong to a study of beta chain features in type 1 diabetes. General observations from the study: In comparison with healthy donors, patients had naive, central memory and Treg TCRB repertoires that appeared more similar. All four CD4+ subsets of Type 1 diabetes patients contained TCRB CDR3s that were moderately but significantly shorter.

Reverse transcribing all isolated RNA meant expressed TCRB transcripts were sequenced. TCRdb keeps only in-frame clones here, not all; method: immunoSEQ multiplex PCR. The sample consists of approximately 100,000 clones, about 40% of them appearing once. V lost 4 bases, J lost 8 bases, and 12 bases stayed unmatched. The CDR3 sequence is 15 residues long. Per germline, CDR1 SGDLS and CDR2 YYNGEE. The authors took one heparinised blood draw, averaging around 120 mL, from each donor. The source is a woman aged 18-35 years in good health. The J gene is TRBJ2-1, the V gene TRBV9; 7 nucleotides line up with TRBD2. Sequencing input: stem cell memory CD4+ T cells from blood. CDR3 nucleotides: TGTGCCAGCAGCCCCCGATTAACTAGCGCCCATGAGCAGTTCTTC. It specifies CASSPRLTSAHEQFF.